The rows below give T cell receptor beta chains drawn from one sample of a study of CD4 and CD8 cells across lung adenocarcinoma regions. TCRdb recomputed calls from the PCR reads with MiXCR, one row per CDR3 protein. This sample has some 8,400 distinct CDR3 sequences, with 45% to 60% found just once. Sequencing was carried out using CD8+ T cells from the center of a lung tumor. The receptors shown here come from a female donor with lung adenocarcinoma. The CD4 and CD8 labels of this study may be unreliable. Each CDR3 is given without its conserved first and last residue. D genes are given only for firm matches.

CDR3aa | d_gene | j_gene | v_gene
ASSLGDKFEAF | - | TRBJ1-1 | TRBV11-1
ASMISGRGGGTDTQY | TRBD2 | TRBJ2-3 | TRBV7-2
AGGLGGRSTDTQY | - | - | TRBV7-8
ASSYSRPGTYEQF | - | TRBJ2-1 | TRBV6-5
AGGFGGRAVDTQY | - | - | TRBV11-2
ASSPSRGAGQY | - | TRBJ2-5 | TRBV5-4
ARGLCGRDPDTQY | - | TRBJ2-4 | TRBV6-1
ASSPNSGPGVETQY | - | TRBJ2-5 | TRBV19
ASTDRLAGVIDIQY | TRBD2 | TRBJ2-4 | TRBV6-1
ASSLQAGGPENEQF | TRBD2 | TRBJ2-1 | TRBV3-1
ASSLAVAGVMNSPLH | - | TRBJ1-6 | TRBV5-1
ASSPNAGGVQDTQY | - | TRBJ2-5 | TRBV7-3
ASSLEGTSQPQH | - | TRBJ1-5 | TRBV5-6
ASSPVTDPPHH | - | TRBJ1-5 | TRBV7-2
ASSLGPHPDTQY | - | TRBJ2-4 | TRBV12-3/TRBV12-4
ASSLDPGPGEKLF | - | TRBJ1-4 | TRBV5-1
ASSESKTGNNSPLH | - | TRBJ1-6 | TRBV18
AGRGSRSTDTQY | TRBD2 | - | TRBV7-3
ASSYRRASVDPEAF | - | TRBJ1-1 | TRBV6-5
ASSSGGGAIDTQY | TRBD2 | TRBJ2-3 | TRBV11-2
ASTFGLGPRETQY | - | - | TRBV7-2
ASSFGNRGTEAF | - | TRBJ1-1 | TRBV28
ASSQTRVTVSYNEQF | - | TRBJ2-1 | TRBV4-3